This T cell receptor beta chain originates from a study of CD8+CD57+ T cells in acquired aplastic anemia. The V end lost 3 bases, the J end lost 3 bases, and 14 bases lay between the germline ends. Germline V gives CDR1 SGHAT, CDR2 FQDESV (reference sequence). The CDR3 runs 15 residues. Genomic DNA provided the template from which TCR beta VDJ and CDR3 profiles were obtained. MiXCR, applied by TCRdb to the reads, yields one record per CDR3 protein. The table has fewer than 300,000 distinct CDR3 sequences, roughly 80% seen once. Patients included in sequencing had previously demonstrated CD8+CD57+ cell expansion by flow cytometry.

J is TRBJ1-2 and V is TRBV11-1; unclear D gene. The sample was sorted CD4+, CD8+, or CD8+CD57+ T cells (not recorded which) from PBMCs. The sequence was obtained from a human donor with aplastic anemia. CDR3 region: CASSLAHGADYGYTF. CDR3 bases: TGTGCCAGCAGCTTGGCCCACGGCGCCGACTATGGCTACACCTTC.